This TCR beta chain was sequenced during a study of T cell repertoires in cytomegalovirus infection. On the study more broadly: Both a matching HLA type and CMV infection were indicated by public TCR beta signatures.

Concerning this clonotype itself: Its antigen is not known.

Regarding the study as a whole: HLA-C-restricted TCR beta clonotypes specific for CMV led the ex vivo response. Cumulative public TCR beta family frequency identified carriers of CMV plus the relevant HLA.

TCRdb re-called the reads with MiXCR, one entry per CDR3 protein. This table has roughly 630,000 distinct CDR3 sequences, 20% to 25% appearing once. V was pared by 3 bases and J by 3 bases, with 7 bases between. Germline V gives CDR1 SQVTM, CDR2 ANQGSEA. This CDR3 is built from 12 residues. The receptor's source is a human donor in good health (CMV status not recorded). Some clones in this sample may be carry-over from other donors' samples. The J gene is TRBJ2-3, the V gene TRBV29-1, with no clear D. Source material: CD8+ T cells from PBMCs. As DNA, the CDR3 is TGCAGCGTTGAGGTGCGGACAGATACGCAGTATTTT. This gives the protein CSVEVRTDTQYF.